This TCR beta chain was recorded in a study of T-cell reconstitution after alpha-beta-depleted transplantation in children (dated by TCRdb to between 2015 and 2016). A note on the overall study: T-cell immune reconstitution after TCRalphabeta/CD19-depleted allogeneic hematopoietic cell transplantation in children was quantitatively tracked in the study by means of TCR repertoire profiling.

The sample's treatment or condition label is to be understood as: allogeneic hematopoietic cell transplantation with graft depleted of TCRalphabeta T cells and CD19 B cells. The children who served as transplant recipients had been given grafts of TCRalphabeta/CD19-depleted allogeneic hematopoietic cells. Libraries came from PCR. This sample was sequenced with an Illumina HiSeq 2500. Molecular barcoding was employed in the preparation of TCR libraries, with unique molecular identifiers being used to normalize TCRbeta repertoire quantification. TCRdb ran its own pipeline on the public reads, namely fastp trimming at Q25 and MiXCR clone calling, and kept in-frame beta chains. CDR3 protein duplicates are merged, each entry listing the most common genes and DNA. Within this sample are 600,000 or so distinct CDR3 sequences, with around 23% of them counted one time only. The top ten hold roughly 14% of the sample.

What the research found in general, with its limitations: The frequencies of hyperexpanded clones fell over the following months, and after one year, T-cell counts and TCRbeta diversity were mostly attributed to newly produced T cells. The apparently early alphabetaT-cell count recovery about two months after transplant was reportedly dependent on only several hundred rapidly expanded clones derived from non-depleted graft cells. In some patients, the high TCRbeta diversity seen at day 60 was put down to recipient T cells and intrathymic progenitors that had survived conditioning.

This clonotype was detected many times. The specificity of this receptor is unknown. Per-nucleotide qualities are absent, and no much larger clonotype sits a single base away. The sequence derives from a boy under three years old who had a stem cell transplant for acute myeloid leukemia, so the T cells may come from the graft donor. This sample comprised PBMCs, mostly from graft donor cells, obtained 360 days after TCRalphabeta/CD19-depleted stem cell transplant.

The DNA sequence follows: TGCAGTGCTAGAGATCCCTGGGGGGCGGATAGCAATCAGCCCCAGCATTTT. It codes for CSARDPWGADSNQPQHF. The chain employs TRBV20-1 and TRBJ1-5; D gene: possibly TRBD1, on 6 matching bases. The CDR3, from cysteine to phenylalanine, totals 17 residues. The entry retains the CDR3 DNA only, 51 bases that are in frame from base 1. The junction shows trimming of 0 bases on V and 0 bases on J, plus 15 bases between the germline ends. The germline V gene (reference sequence) yields DFQATT for CDR1 and SNEGSKA for CDR2.